The present T cell receptor (beta chain) was sequenced within a study of graft-versus-host responses after intestinal transplantation. Findings and caveats of the study: Peak circulating GvH clone levels were associated with early post-transplant HvG declines.

The junction had 12 bases not matched to a gene; V was cut back by 2 bases and J by 9 bases. The germline V gene encodes CDR1 MNHEY and CDR2 SVGAGI. The CDR3 extends over 16 amino acids. Clones were sequenced by immunoSEQ multiplex PCR, and TCRdb holds only the in-frame ones, with some missing. This table holds approximately 90,000 clones, more than 85% found once. Of note for this clone: Its antigen remains unknown.

The V call is TRBV6-5, the J call TRBJ2-5, with 10 bases lining up with TRBD1. This clonotype originated in a human donor who was the organ donor for an intestinal transplant. The sequencing used unstimulated CD8+ T cells sorted from spleen or lymph node cells, collected before transplant. The CDR3, as DNA: TGTGCCAGCAGTTACGCCGGGACAGGGGTCCGCGGGGCCCAGTACTTC. Translation gives CASSYAGTGVRGAQYF.